This T cell receptor (beta chain) was profiled in a study of breast tumors, draining lymph nodes, adjacent tissues. Samples came from axillary lymph nodes draining the breast cancer. CDR1 and CDR2 (germline): MNHEY, SMNVEV (reference sequence). The CDR3 extends over 15 amino acids. About this clonotype itself: One junction end disagrees with the germline gene, perhaps due to a read error.

TCRdb re-analysed the multiplex PCR reads in MiXCR, keeping a single row per CDR3 protein. The sample lists 100,000 to 150,000 distinct CDR3 sequences; about 20% were seen once. The chain uses TRBV27 and TRBJ2-2; no firm D call. This TCR was sampled from a female donor with breast cancer. Some clones in this sample may be carry-over from other donors' samples. The sample was axillary lymph node tissue. CDR3 amino acids: CAGSLVGANTGELFF. CDR3 in DNA: TGTGCCGGCAGTTTGGTGGGCGCGAACACCGGGGAGCTGTTTTTT.